This note documents a single T cell receptor (beta chain) sequence. CDR1 is MNHEY, CDR2 SVGAGI, per germline. The CDR3 is 15 residues long. V was pared by 6 bases and J by 2 bases, with 17 bases between. The data stem from a study of blood T cell repertoires in COVID-19. Study context: PBMCs, B-cell-depleted T cells, or T cells provided the cDNA or gDNA that made up the material.

This table comes from immunoSEQ multiplex PCR, and its TCRdb copy is limited to in-frame clones, with some not included. Here the sample spans roughly 350,000 clones, about 85% being singletons. Input material: peripheral blood. The gene calls are TRBV6-5 and TRBJ2-7, with D possibly being TRBD1 (6 bases). This sequence originates from a woman aged 18-29 years with acute or convalescent COVID-19. The CDR3, as DNA: TGTGCCAGCAGCAAACAGGGCTTGGGTGCCTACGAGCAGTACTTC. Encoded protein: CASSKQGLGAYEQYF.